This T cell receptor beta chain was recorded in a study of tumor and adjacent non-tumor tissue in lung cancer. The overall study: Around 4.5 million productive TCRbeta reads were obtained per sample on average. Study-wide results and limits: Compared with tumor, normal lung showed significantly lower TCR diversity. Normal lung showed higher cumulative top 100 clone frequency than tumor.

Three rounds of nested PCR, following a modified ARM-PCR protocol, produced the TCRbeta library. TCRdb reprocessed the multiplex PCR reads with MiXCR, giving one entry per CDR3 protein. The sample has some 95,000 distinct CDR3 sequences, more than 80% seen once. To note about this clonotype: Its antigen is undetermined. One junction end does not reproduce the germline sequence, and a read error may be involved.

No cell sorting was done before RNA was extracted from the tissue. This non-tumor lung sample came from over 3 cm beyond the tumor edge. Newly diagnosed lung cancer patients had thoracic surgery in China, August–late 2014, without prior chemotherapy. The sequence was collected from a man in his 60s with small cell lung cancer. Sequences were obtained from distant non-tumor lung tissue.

The CDR3 loop reads CASSPIEYYEQYF. The CDR3 DNA follows: TGTGCTAGCAGTCCGATAGAATATTACGAGCAGTACTTC. The chain has TRBV6-5 and TRBJ2-7, with D hard to call. Germline values: CDR1 MNHEY, CDR2 SVGAGI. The CDR3 contains 13 residues.